A selection of T cell receptor beta chains follows, all from one sample in a study of shared clonotypes between healthy human individuals. TCRdb's table, derived via immunoSEQ multiplex PCR, lists solely in-frame clones and lacks some. This table has about 320,000 clones, roughly 91% appearing once. The sequencing sample was made of memory CD8+ T cells sorted from blood. Receptors originate from a man younger than 35 in good health. The CDR3 runs from the conserved cysteine through the conserved F or W. The order of the fields is V gene, J gene, clone size, D gene, CDR3 protein, CDR3 DNA. The D gene is left open where the match is weak. Size is stated for part of the rows, as once, few or many counts, or as a class when the clone is expanded.

TRBV7-2	TRBJ1-1	-	-	CASSLGARTEAFF	TGTGCCAGCAGCTTAGGAGCGAGGACTGAAGCTTTCTTT
TRBV4-3	TRBJ1-1	-	-	CASSQGARGNTEAFF	TGCGCCAGCAGCCAAGGAGCCAGGGGGAACACTGAAGCTTTCTTT
TRBV5-6	TRBJ2-7	-	-	CASSKRGTGTHEQYF	TGTGCCAGCAGCAAGAGGGGGACTGGGACCCACGAGCAGTACTTC
TRBV9	TRBJ2-3	-	-	CASSVGVAGLTDTQYF	TGTGCCAGCAGCGTAGGAGTCGCGGGGTTAACAGATACGCAGTATTTT
TRBV4-1	TRBJ1-6	-	-	CASSQDREGNSPLHF	TGCGCCAGCAGCCAAGACAGGGAGGGTAATTCACCCCTCCACTTT
TRBV2	TRBJ2-4	-	-	CASSEEGWGAGAKNIQYF	TGTGCCAGCAGTGAAGAAGGATGGGGGGCGGGAGCCAAAAACATTCAGTACTTC
TRBV27	TRBJ2-5	-	TRBD1	CASSTTGGQETQYF	TGTGCCAGCAGTACGACAGGGGGCCAAGAGACCCAGTACTTC
TRBV2	TRBJ2-3	-	-	CASGVSGSTDTQYF	TGTGCCAGCGGCGTGAGCGGGAGCACAGATACGCAGTATTTT
TRBV6-5	TRBJ2-1	-	-	CASTERESNEQFF	TGTGCCAGCACCGAAAGAGAGTCCAATGAGCAGTTCTTC
TRBV5-8	TRBJ1-2	-	-	CASSVDGPGYTF	TGTGCCAGCAGCGTGGACGGTCCTGGCTACACCTTC
TRBV10-3	TRBJ1-5	-	-	CATNGRGTNQPQHF	TGTGCCACCAATGGCCGGGGCACAAATCAGCCCCAGCATTTT
TRBV2	TRBJ1-6	-	TRBD1	CASNSGQGVSPLHF	TGTGCCAGCAACTCCGGACAGGGTGTTTCACCCCTCCACTTT
TRBV27	TRBJ2-7	-	-	CASSDYGEQYF	TGTGCCAGCAGTGACTACGGCGAGCAGTACTTC
TRBV4-1	TRBJ2-1	-	-	CASSQGEDSEQFF	TGCGCCAGCAGCCAAGGAGAGGACAGTGAGCAGTTCTTC
TRBV5-4	TRBJ2-1	-	-	CASSLDTYNEQFF	TGTGCCAGCAGCCTGGACACTTACAATGAGCAGTTCTTC
TRBV7-9	TRBJ2-2	-	-	CASSFRSGELFF	TGTGCCAGCAGCTTCAGGTCCGGGGAGCTGTTTTTT
TRBV13	TRBJ1-2	-	TRBD1	CASSSDGQAANYGYTF	TGTGCCAGCAGCTCCGACGGACAGGCAGCTAACTATGGCTACACCTTC
TRBV6-5	TRBJ2-2	-	-	CASSPTGRGTGELFF	TGTGCCAGCAGTCCCACAGGGAGGGGCACCGGGGAGCTGTTTTTT
TRBV2	TRBJ1-4	-	TRBD1	CASNAGTGVNEKLFF	TGTGCCAGCAACGCCGGGACAGGAGTCAATGAAAAACTGTTTTTT
TRBV10-3	TRBJ1-5	-	-	CAISDTGYSNQPQHF	TGTGCCATCAGTGACACCGGCTATAGCAATCAGCCCCAGCATTTT
TRBV11-2	TRBJ2-7	-	-	CASSRPGLEQYF	TGTGCCAGCAGCCGACCGGGGTTAGAGCAGTACTTC
TRBV7-9	TRBJ1-6	-	-	CASSLGRVSYNSPLHF	TGTGCCAGCAGCTTAGGGCGGGTCTCCTATAATTCACCCCTCCACTTT
TRBV5-6	TRBJ2-1	-	TRBD2	CASSTITSGGSYNEQFF	TGTGCCAGCAGCACAATAACCAGCGGGGGCTCCTACAATGAGCAGTTCTTC
TRBV5-4	TRBJ1-1	-	-	CASRGASGTEAFF	TGTGCCAGCAGAGGGGCTTCGGGCACTGAAGCTTTCTTT
TRBV28	TRBJ1-1	-	-	CASSILGENTEAFF	TGTGCCAGCAGCATTCTGGGGGAGAACACTGAAGCTTTCTTT
TRBV28	TRBJ2-7	-	-	CASSLTGGPGEQYF	TGTGCCAGCAGCCTTACCGGAGGGCCGGGGGAGCAGTACTTC
TRBV30	TRBJ1-1	-	-	CAWSLHRPGRRFTEAFF	TGTGCCTGGAGTCTGCATCGTCCGGGACGGAGATTCACTGAAGCTTTCTTT
TRBV7-3	TRBJ2-1	-	-	CASSLGLGNEQFF	TGTGCCAGCAGCTTAGGGCTGGGAAATGAGCAGTTCTTC
TRBV7-6	TRBJ2-1	few	TRBD2	CASSLVPTSDEQFF	TGTGCCAGCAGCTTAGTTCCTACTAGCGATGAGCAGTTCTTC
TRBV4-1	TRBJ2-7	-	-	CASSLSRDAYEQYF	TGCGCCAGCAGCCTGTCCCGGGACGCCTACGAGCAGTACTTC
TRBV29-1	TRBJ2-1	once	-	CSVELGTEQFF	TGCAGCGTTGAATTGGGCACTGAGCAGTTCTTC
TRBV6-5	TRBJ2-7	-	-	CASSRAELYEQYF	TGTGCCAGCAGCCGAGCGGAACTCTACGAGCAGTACTTC
TRBV4-3	TRBJ1-6	once	-	CASSQGVVGLEGYNSPLHF	TGCGCCAGCAGCCAAGGTGTCGTGGGTCTGGAAGGGTATAATTCACCCCTCCACTTT
TRBV5-1	TRBJ2-7	-	TRBD1	CASSWTYRGYEQYF	TGCGCCAGCAGCTGGACTTACAGGGGGTACGAGCAGTACTTC
TRBV5-6	TRBJ2-2	-	-	CASSLASVGPNTGELFF	TGTGCCAGCAGCTTGGCCTCTGTGGGACCGAACACCGGGGAGCTGTTTTTT
TRBV27	TRBJ1-1	-	-	CASSLSKSEAFF	TGTGCCAGCAGTTTAAGTAAAAGTGAAGCTTTCTTT
TRBV4-1	TRBJ1-1	few	-	CASSQDQGYTEAFF	TGCGCCAGCAGCCAAGATCAAGGGTACACTGAAGCTTTCTTT
TRBV5-1	TRBJ2-7	-	-	CASSLAPTYEQYF	TGCGCCAGCAGCTTGGCCCCAACCTACGAGCAGTACTTC
TRBV7-6	TRBJ2-7	-	TRBD1	CASSSVRAGGPSSYEQYF	TGTGCCAGCAGCTCGGTCCGGGCAGGGGGTCCGAGCTCCTACGAGCAGTACTTC
TRBV5-6	TRBJ1-2	once	-	CASSPSWGRGIRYGYTF	TGTGCCAGCAGCCCTTCTTGGGGAAGGGGGATACGGTATGGCTACACCTTC
TRBV29-1	TRBJ2-7	-	-	CSVGQGSYEQYF	TGCAGCGTTGGGCAGGGGAGCTACGAGCAGTACTTC
TRBV4-1	TRBJ2-7	-	TRBD1	CASSQAPVRQGLTYEQYF	TGCGCCAGCAGCCAAGCCCCTGTACGACAGGGGCTTACCTACGAGCAGTACTTC
TRBV4-1	TRBJ2-7	-	TRBD1	CASSQSRDRGYEQYF	TGCGCCAGCAGCCAGAGCCGGGACAGGGGCTACGAGCAGTACTTC
TRBV5-1	TRBJ1-3	-	-	CASSIGSGNTIYF	TGCGCCAGCAGTATAGGCTCTGGAAACACCATATATTTT
TRBV27	TRBJ1-4	few	-	CASSTGGDEKLFF	TGTGCCAGCAGTACCGGGGGGGATGAAAAACTGTTTTTT
TRBV19	TRBJ2-3	-	-	CASSPGSSTDTQYF	TGTGCCAGTAGCCCCGGGTCCAGCACAGATACGCAGTATTTT
TRBV4-3	TRBJ2-7	-	-	CASSQERADVHEQYF	TGCGCCAGCAGCCAAGAAAGGGCAGATGTACACGAGCAGTACTTC
TRBV27	TRBJ2-7	-	TRBD1	CASSPLDRGGEQYF	TGTGCCAGCAGTCCGTTGGACAGGGGCGGCGAGCAGTACTTC
TRBV5-4	TRBJ1-2	-	TRBD1	CASSYGTGNYGYTF	TGTGCCAGCAGCTACGGGACAGGGAACTATGGCTACACCTTC
TRBV2	TRBJ2-1	few	TRBD2	CASSGPGASGSYNEQFF	TGTGCCAGCAGTGGCCCCGGGGCTAGCGGATCTTACAATGAGCAGTTCTTC